The present T cell receptor beta chain was sequenced within a study of T-cell memory formation after mild COVID-19. Study in general: The TCR clusters were mostly specific to one donor.

The table lists this clonotype with a few counts. Employing constant-segment primers, 5'RACE generated TCR alpha and TCR beta cDNA libraries bearing sample barcodes and UMIs. MiXCR was run by TCRdb on the 5' RACE reads, yielding one entry per CDR3 protein. The sample includes about 140,000 distinct CDR3 sequences, 13% to 15% of them seen just once. This CDR3 is built from 12 residues. CDR1 and CDR2 from the germline V gene are SGHDT and YYEEEE. With 4 bases clipped from V and 9 bases from J, the junction kept 6 bases outside the gene matches. The TCR originated in an adult woman who had mild COVID-19 (a few samples of this study predate the infection). Cell type and time point are not known. V gene TRBV5-6 combines with J gene TRBJ2-7; 8 nucleotides line up with TRBD1. Input material: PBMCs or a T cell subset sorted from them (not recorded which). CDR3: CASSQGAAGQYF. The CDR3, as DNA: TGTGCCAGCAGCCAGGGGGCCGCAGGGCAGTACTTC.